The text below deals with one T cell receptor (beta chain). What it binds is unknown. Cryopreserved PBMCs provided around 2.2 micrograms of genomic DNA for the TCR beta libraries. TCRdb's copy holds only in-frame clones and misses some; the assay was immunoSEQ multiplex PCR. The repertoire holds around 160,000 clones, with about four fifths as singletons. Germline assignment: CDR1 ENHRY and CDR2 SYGVKD. The CDR3 sequence is 12 residues long. The V and J ends lost 2 bases and 7 bases respectively, with 6 bases between them. The sample originates from a study of cytotoxic CD8 clonotypes in ibrutinib-treated CLL. For the study at large: After a median of around 70 months, roughly 14 patients stayed remitted and approximately 12 progressed; responses had been partial in around 24 and complete in 2. Whole-study findings and limits: The public clonotypes identified were infrequent and showed contraction or stability on treatment. Patients showed higher baseline clonality than age-matched healthy donors, and it tracked circulating CD8+ T-cell counts.

This material consisted of PBMCs, taken after 12 months of ibrutinib treatment. The receptor was derived from a human donor with chronic lymphocytic leukemia. The rearrangement uses TRBV10-3 and TRBJ1-5; the D is unclear. The CDR3 bases are TGTGCCATCAGTGAGGAGAACCAGCCCCAGCATTTT. Protein: CAISEENQPQHF.